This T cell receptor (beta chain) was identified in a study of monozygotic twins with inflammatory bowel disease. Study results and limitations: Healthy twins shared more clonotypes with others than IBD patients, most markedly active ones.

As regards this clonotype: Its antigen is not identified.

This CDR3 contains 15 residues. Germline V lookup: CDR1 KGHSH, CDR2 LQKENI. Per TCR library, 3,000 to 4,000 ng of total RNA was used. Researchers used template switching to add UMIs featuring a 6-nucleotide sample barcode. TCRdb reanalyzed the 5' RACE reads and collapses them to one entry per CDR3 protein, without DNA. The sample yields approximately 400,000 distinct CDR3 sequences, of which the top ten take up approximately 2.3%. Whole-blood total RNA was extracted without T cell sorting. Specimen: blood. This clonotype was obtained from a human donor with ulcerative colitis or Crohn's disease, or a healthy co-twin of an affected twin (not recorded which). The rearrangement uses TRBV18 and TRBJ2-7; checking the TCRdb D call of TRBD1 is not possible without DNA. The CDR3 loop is CASSPRRGGETEQYF.